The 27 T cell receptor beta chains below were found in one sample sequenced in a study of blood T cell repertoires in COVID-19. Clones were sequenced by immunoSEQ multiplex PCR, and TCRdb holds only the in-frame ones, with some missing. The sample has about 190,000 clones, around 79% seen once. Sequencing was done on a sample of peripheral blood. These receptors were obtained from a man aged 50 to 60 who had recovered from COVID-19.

Here the CDR3 reads CASSLSLRAGVGQETQYF. CDR3 DNA sequence: TGTGCCAGCAGCCTATCCCTCCGGGCGGGAGTGGGACAAGAGACCCAGTACTTC. The chain employs TRBV4-2 and TRBJ2-5; 7 positions match TRBD2. This CDR3 contains 18 residues. The V and J ends lost 4 bases and 2 bases, in that order; junction bases with no gene match: 16. CDR1 LGHNA and CDR2 YNFKEQ come from the germline V gene.

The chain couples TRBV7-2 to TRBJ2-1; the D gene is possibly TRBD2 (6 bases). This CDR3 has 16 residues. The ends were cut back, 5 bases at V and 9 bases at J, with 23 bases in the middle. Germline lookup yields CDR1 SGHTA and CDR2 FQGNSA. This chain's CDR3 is CASSPAWDRTMGEQFF. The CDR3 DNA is TGTGCCAGCAGCCCCGCCTGGGACCGGACTATGGGTGAGCAGTTCTTC.

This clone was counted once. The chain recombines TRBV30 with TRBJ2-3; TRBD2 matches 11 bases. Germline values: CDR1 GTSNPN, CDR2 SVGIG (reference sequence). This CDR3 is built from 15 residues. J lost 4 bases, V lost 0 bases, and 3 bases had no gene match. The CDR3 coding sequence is TGTGCCTGGAGTGTGCTAGCGGGAGGACCAGATACGCAGTATTTT. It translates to CAWSVLAGGPDTQYF.

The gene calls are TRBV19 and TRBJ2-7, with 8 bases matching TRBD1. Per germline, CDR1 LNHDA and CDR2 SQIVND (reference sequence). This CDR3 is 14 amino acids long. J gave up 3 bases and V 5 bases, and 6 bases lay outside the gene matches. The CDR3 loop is CASSAGTGNYEQYF. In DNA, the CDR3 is TGTGCCAGTAGTGCGGGGACAGGTAACTACGAGCAGTACTTC.

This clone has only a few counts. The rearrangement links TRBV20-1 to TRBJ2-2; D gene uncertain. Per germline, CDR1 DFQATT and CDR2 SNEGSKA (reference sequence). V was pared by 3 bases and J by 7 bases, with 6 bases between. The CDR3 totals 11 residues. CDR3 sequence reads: CSARSLGELFF. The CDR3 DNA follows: TGCAGTGCTAGGAGTCTCGGGGAGCTGTTTTTT.

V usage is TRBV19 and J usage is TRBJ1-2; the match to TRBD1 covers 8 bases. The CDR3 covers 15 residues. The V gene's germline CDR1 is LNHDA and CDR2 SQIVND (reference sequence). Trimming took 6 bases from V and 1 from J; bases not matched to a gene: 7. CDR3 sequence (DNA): TGTGCCAGTAGGCAGGTACAGGGGGATAACTATGGCTACACCTTC. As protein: CASRQVQGDNYGYTF.

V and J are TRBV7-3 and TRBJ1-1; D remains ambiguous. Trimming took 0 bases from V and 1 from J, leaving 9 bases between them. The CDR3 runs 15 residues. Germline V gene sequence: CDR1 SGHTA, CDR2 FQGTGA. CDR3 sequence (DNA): TGTGCCAGCAGCTTAACCGGTTCGGGGAACACTGAAGCTTTCTTT. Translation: CASSLTGSGNTEAFF.

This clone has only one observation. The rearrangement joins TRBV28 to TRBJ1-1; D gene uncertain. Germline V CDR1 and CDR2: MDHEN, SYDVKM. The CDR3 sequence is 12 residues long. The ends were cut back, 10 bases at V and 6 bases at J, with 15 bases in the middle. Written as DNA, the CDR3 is TGTGCCATCAAACGGAGGGTGTCTGAAGCTTTCTTT. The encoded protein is CAIKRRVSEAFF. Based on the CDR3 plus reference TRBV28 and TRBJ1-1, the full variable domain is DVKVTQSSRYLVKRTGEKVFLECVQDMDHENMFWYRQDPGLGLRLIYFSYDVKMKEKGDIPEGYSVSREKKERFSLILESASTNQTSMYLCAIKRRVSEAFFGQGTRLTVV.

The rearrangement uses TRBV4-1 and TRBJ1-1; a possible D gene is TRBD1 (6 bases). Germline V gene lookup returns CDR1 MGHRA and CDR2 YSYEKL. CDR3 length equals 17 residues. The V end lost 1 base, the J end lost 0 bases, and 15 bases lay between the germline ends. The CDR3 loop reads CASSQAQGQGMNTEAFF. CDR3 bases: TGCGCCAGCAGCCAAGCACAGGGCCAAGGAATGAACACTGAAGCTTTCTTT.

CDR3 in DNA: TGCAGTGCTAGTGAGGGGGCATGGACTGAAGCTTTCTTT. Its translation is CSASEGAWTEAFF. The chain joins TRBV20-1 to TRBJ1-1; TRBD1 matches at 7 bases. CDR1 and CDR2 (germline): DFQATT, SNEGSKA (reference sequence). V gave up 3 bases and J gave up 5 bases; unmatched junction bases: 6. This CDR3 has 13 amino acids.

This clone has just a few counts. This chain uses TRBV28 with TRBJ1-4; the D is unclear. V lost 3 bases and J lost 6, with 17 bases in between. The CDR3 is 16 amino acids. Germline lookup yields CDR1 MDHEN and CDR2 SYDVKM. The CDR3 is CASSFPLPGIDEKLFF. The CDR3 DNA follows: TGTGCCAGCAGTTTTCCGCTGCCAGGAATAGATGAAAAACTGTTTTTT.

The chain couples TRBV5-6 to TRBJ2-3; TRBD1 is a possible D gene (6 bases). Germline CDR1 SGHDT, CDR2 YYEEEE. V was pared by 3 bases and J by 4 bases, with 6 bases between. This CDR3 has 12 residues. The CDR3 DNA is TGTGCCAGCAGCTACAGGGCAGATACGCAGTATTTT. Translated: CASSYRADTQYF.

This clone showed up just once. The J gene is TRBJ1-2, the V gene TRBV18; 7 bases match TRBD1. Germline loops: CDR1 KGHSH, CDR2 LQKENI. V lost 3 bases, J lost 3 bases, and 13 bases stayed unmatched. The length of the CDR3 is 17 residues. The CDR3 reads CASSPTTGSRGDYGYTF. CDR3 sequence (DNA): TGTGCCAGCTCACCTACGACAGGGAGTAGGGGCGACTATGGCTACACCTTC.

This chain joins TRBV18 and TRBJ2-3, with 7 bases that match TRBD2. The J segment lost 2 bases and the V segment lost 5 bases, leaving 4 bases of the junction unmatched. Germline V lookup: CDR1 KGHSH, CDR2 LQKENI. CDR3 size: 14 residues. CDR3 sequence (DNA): TGTGCCAGCTCAGGGCTAGCGGCCACAGATACGCAGTATTTT. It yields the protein CASSGLAATDTQYF.

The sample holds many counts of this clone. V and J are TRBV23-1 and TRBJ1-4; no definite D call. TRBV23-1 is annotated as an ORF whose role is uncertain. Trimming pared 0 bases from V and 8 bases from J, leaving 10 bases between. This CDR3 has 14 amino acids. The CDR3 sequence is CASSQSWQVEKLFF. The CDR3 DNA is TGCGCCAGCAGTCAATCGTGGCAGGTAGAAAAACTGTTTTTT.

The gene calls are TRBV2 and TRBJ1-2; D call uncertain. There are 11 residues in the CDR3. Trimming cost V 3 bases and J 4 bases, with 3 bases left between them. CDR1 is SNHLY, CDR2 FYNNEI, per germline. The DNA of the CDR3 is TGTGCCAGCAGTGACATCTATGGCTACACCTTC. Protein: CASSDIYGYTF.

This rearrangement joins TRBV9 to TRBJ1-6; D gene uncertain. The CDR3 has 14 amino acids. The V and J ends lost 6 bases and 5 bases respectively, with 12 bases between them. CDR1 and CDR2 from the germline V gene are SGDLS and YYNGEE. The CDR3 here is CASTAYADNSPLHF. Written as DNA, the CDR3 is TGTGCCAGCACCGCCTATGCGGATAATTCACCCCTCCACTTT.

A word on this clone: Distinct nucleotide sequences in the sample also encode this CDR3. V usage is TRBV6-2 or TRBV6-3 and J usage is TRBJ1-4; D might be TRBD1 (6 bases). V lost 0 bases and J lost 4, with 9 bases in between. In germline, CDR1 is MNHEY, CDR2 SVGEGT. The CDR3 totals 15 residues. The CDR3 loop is CASSYSGQFNEKLFF. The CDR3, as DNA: TGTGCCAGCAGTTACTCCGGACAGTTTAATGAAAAACTGTTTTTT.

CDR3 in DNA: TGTGCCAGCTCACCGAACGTTGGAGGGGACAATGAAAAACTGTTTTTT. Amino acids: CASSPNVGGDNEKLFF. The V call is TRBV18, the J call TRBJ1-4; tentatively, D is TRBD1 (5 bases). The germline gives CDR1 KGHSH, CDR2 LQKENI. Trimming pared 3 bases from V and 5 bases from J, leaving 16 bases between. The CDR3 extends over 16 amino acids.

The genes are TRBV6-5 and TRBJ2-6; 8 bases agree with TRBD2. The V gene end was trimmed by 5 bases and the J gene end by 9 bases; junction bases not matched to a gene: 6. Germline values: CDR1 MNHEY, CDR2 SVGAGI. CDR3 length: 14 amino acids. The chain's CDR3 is CASSKSGTSNVLTF. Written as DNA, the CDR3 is TGTGCCAGCAGTAAATCCGGGACTAGCAACGTCCTGACTTTC.

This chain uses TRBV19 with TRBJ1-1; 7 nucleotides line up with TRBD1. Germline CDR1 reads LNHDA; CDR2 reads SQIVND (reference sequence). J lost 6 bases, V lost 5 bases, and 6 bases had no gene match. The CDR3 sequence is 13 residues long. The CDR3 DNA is TGTGCCAGTAGTTTACAGGGGATCTCTGAAGCTTTCTTT. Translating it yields CASSLQGISEAFF.

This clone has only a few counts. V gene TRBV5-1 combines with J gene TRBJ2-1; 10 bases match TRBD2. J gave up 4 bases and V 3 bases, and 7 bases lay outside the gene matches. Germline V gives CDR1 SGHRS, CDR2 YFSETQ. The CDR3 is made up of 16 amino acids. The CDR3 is CASSSLAGGGYNEQFF. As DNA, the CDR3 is TGCGCCAGCAGCTCCTTAGCGGGAGGTGGGTACAATGAGCAGTTCTTC. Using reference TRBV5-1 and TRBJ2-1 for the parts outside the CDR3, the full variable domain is KAGVTQTPRYLIKTRGQQVTLSCSPISGHRSVSWYQQTPGQGLQFLFEYFSETQRNKGNFPGRFSGRQFSNSRSEMNVSTLELGDSALYLCASSSLAGGGYNEQFFGPGTRLTVL.

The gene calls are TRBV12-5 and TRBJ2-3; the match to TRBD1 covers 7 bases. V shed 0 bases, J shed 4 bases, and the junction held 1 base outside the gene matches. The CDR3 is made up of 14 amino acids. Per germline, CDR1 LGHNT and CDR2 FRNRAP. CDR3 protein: CASGLVQGADTQYF. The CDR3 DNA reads TGTGCTAGTGGTTTGGTCCAGGGGGCAGATACGCAGTATTTT. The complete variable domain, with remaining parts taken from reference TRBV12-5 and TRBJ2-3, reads DARVTQTPRHKVTEMGQEVTMRCQPILGHNTVFWYRQTMMQGLELLAYFRNRAPLDDSGMPKDRFSAEMPDATLATLKIQPSEPRDSAVYFCASGLVQGADTQYFGPGTRLTVL.

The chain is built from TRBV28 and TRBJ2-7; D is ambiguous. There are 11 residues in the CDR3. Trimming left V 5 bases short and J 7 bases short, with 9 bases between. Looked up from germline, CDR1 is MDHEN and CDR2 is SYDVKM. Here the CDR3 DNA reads TGTGCCAGCAGTACCCCCAGAGAGCAGTACTTC. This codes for CASSTPREQYF.

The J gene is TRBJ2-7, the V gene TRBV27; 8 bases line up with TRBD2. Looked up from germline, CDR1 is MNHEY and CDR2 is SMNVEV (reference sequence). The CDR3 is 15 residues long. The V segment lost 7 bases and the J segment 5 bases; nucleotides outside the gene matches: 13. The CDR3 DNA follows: TGTGCCAGCACACAGTTGTACGGGAGGGCTCACGAGCAGTACTTC. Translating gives CASTQLYGRAHEQYF.

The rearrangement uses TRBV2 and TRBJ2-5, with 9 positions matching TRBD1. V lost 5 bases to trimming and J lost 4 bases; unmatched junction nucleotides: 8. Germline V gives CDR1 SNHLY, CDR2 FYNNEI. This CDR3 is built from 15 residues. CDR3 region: CASSPGTGFGETQYF. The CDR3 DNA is TGTGCCAGCAGTCCCGGGACAGGGTTCGGAGAGACCCAGTACTTC.

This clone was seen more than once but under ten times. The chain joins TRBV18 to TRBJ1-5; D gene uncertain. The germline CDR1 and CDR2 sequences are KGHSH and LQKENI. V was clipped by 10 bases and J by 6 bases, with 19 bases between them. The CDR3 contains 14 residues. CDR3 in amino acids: CATDNRGGGQPQHF. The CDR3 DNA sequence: TGTGCCACCGACAATCGGGGAGGAGGTCAGCCCCAGCATTTT.